Given below is one T cell receptor beta chain in context. What it binds is unknown. As to treatment: oral pan-JAK inhibitor, 5-10 mg twice daily. This entry comes from a study of CD8+ T cells in alopecia areata. Extraction and reverse transcription of RNA yielded cDNA as the sequencing template. This table comes from immunoSEQ multiplex PCR, and its TCRdb copy is limited to in-frame clones, with some not included. The sample lists 130,000 to 150,000 clones; 82% were seen once. Germline CDR1 is LNHDA and CDR2 is SQIVND (reference sequence). Trimming took 5 bases from V and 0 from J, leaving 13 bases between them. The CDR3 runs 15 residues. Study-level findings and limits: Scalp specimens additionally yield sequences from normal skin's resident alphabeta T cells.

The material was CD8+ T cells sorted from blood, obtained at week 4, from a patient treated with tofacitinib. The receptor's source is a human donor with alopecia areata. This chain joins TRBV19 and TRBJ1-1; D is uncertain. The chain's CDR3 is CASSPLLVMNTEAFF. Here the CDR3 DNA reads TGTGCCAGTAGTCCGCTGCTGGTTATGAACACTGAAGCTTTCTTT.